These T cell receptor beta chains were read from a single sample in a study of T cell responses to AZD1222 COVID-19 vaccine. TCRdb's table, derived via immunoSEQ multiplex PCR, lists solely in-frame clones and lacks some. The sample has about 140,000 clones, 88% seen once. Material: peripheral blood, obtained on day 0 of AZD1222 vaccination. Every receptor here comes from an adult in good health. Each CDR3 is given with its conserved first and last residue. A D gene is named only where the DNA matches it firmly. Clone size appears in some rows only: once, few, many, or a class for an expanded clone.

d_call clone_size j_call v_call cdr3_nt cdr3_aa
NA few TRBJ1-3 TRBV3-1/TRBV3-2 TGTGCCGCAGGGGAGGGCCCCTCTGGAAACACCATATATTTT CAAGEGPSGNTIYF
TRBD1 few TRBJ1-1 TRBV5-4 TGTGCCAGCAGAACAGGGGGCAAGAACACTGAAGCTTTCTTT CASRTGGKNTEAFF
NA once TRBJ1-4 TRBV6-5 TGTGCCAGCAGTTGGGACACAACTAATGAAAAACTGTTTTTT CASSWDTTNEKLFF
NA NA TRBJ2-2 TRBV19 TGTGCCAGTAGTATGATCGGGGTAGGGGAGCTGTTTTTT CASSMIGVGELFF
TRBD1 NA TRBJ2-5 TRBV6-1 TGTGCCAGCAGTGAATCTCAGGGGGAAGAGACCCAGTACTTC CASSESQGEETQYF
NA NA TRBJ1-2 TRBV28 TGTGCCAGCAGGTACCATGGCGCCGGACCCTATGGCTACACCTTC CASRYHGAGPYGYTF
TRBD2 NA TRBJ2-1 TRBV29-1 TGCAGCGTTGTAGAGCGGGACCTCTACAATGAGCAGTTCTTC CSVVERDLYNEQFF
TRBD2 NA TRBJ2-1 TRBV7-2 TGTGCCAGCAGCTCTCTGGCTAGCGGGAGTAAAGATGAGCAGTTCTTC CASSSLASGSKDEQFF
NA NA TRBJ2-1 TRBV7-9 TGTGCCAGCGAGGGCGAGCGGAATGAGCAGTTCTTC CASEGERNEQFF
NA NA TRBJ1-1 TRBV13 TGTGCCAGCCAACAGGAGAACACTGAAGCTTTCTTT CASQQENTEAFF
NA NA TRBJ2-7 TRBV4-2 TGTGCCAGCAGCCAGGCTTCGTCGGCACTAGCCGTAACCTACGAGCAGTACTTC CASSQASSALAVTYEQYF
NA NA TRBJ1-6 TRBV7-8 TGTGCCAGCAGCCGGAGCTCCTATAATTCACCCCTCCACTTT CASSRSSYNSPLHF
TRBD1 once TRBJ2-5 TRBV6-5 TGTGCCAGCAGTTACTCAACAGGGGGGGAGACCCAGTACTTC CASSYSTGGETQYF
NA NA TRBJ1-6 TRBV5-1 TGCGCCAGCAGCTGGGACGGGGATTCACCCCTCCACTTT CASSWDGDSPLHF
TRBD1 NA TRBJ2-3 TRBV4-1 TGCGCCAGCAGCCAGTATTCAATGGGACAGGGGGCCCTGTATACGCAGTATTTT CASSQYSMGQGALYTQYF
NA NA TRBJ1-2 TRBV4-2 TGTGCCAGCAGCCAAGGAGCCGGGCTTAGTGGGTATGGCTACACCTTC CASSQGAGLSGYGYTF
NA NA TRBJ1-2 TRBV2 TGTGCCAGCAGTGACCAGGGAGGGGAAGTGGCCTTC CASSDQGGEVAF
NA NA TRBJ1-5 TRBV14 TGTGCCAGCAGCCAAGTAACCGGAGGAAGGCTGCGTCGTCAGCCCCAGCATTTT CASSQVTGGRLRRQPQHF
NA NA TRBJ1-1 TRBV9 TGTGCCAGCAGCGGAGGGACATTGGGGGACACTGAAGCTTTCTTT CASSGGTLGDTEAFF
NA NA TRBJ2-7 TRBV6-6 TGTGCCAGCGGCCCTCAGGGAGTTAAGTTCTACGAGCAGTACTTC CASGPQGVKFYEQYF
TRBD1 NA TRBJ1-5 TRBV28 TGTGCCAGCAGGGAGGGGACAGGGGATCAGCCCCAGCATTTT CASREGTGDQPQHF
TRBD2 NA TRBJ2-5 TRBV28 TGTGCCAGCAGGCCCGGACTAGCAGAGACCCAGTACTTC CASRPGLAETQYF
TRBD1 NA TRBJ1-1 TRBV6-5 TGTGCCAGCAGCGAGGGACAGGAGAACACTGAAGCTTTCTTT CASSEGQENTEAFF
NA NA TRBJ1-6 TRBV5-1 TGCGCCAGCAATCCAGGGGAAGTAGGATCACCCCTCCACTTT CASNPGEVGSPLHF
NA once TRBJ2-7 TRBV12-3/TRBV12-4 TGTGCCAGCAGTCTATTCCACGAGCAGTACTTC CASSLFHEQYF
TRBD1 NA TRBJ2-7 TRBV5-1 TGCGCCAGCAGCTTGGGGACAGGGTCGGGGGAGCAGTACTTC CASSLGTGSGEQYF
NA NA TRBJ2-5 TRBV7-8 TGTGCCAGCAGCTTTGAACTCCAAGAGACCCAGTACTTC CASSFELQETQYF
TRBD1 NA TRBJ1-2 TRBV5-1 TGCGCCAGCAGCCCAGAGGGACAGGAGGGCTACACCTTC CASSPEGQEGYTF
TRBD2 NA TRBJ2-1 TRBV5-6 TGTGCCAGCAGCTTTGGTCTAGCGGGTTACAATGAGCAGTTCTTC CASSFGLAGYNEQFF
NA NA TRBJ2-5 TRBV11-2 TGTGCCAGCAGCTTTGACCCGATTCTGTCCCAGTACTTC CASSFDPILSQYF
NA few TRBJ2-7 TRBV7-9 TGTGCCAGCAGCCCTAAGGCCAGTTACGAGCAGTACTTC CASSPKASYEQYF
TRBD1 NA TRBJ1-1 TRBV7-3 TGTGCCAGCAGCCTAAACGGACAGGGCCCCACTGAAGCTTTCTTT CASSLNGQGPTEAFF
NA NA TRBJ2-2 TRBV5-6 TGTGCCAGCAGCACCCAAGGTACCGCCGGGGAGCTGTTTTTT CASSTQGTAGELFF
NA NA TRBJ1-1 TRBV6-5 TGTGCCAGCAGCCCATTGGCGGGGAACACTGAAGCTTTCTTT CASSPLAGNTEAFF
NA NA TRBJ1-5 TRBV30 TGTGCCTGGAGAGCGGGATATAGCAATCAGCCCCAGCATTTT CAWRAGYSNQPQHF
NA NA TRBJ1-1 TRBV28 TGTGCCAGCAGACCCGGTGGACAGAACACTGAAGCTTTCTTT CASRPGGQNTEAFF
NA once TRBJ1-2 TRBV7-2 TGTGCCAGCAGCTTAGCGGTGAGGGATCAAAACTATGGCTACACCTTC CASSLAVRDQNYGYTF
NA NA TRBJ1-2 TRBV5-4 TGTGCCAGCAGCTTGGGAGTGGGGTTGGATGGCTACACCTTC CASSLGVGLDGYTF
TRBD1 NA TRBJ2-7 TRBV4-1 TGCGCCAGCAGCCCCCGGGACAGTTACGAGCAGTACTTC CASSPRDSYEQYF
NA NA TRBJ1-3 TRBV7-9 TGTGCCAGCTCGCCCGGCATCTCTGGAAACACCATATATTTT CASSPGISGNTIYF
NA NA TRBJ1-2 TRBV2 TGTGCCAGCAGTGTCGGGGGGGCCTATGGCTACACCTTC CASSVGGAYGYTF
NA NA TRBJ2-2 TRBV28 TGTGCCAGCAGTTTATCCAGGGCGGCCGGGGAGCTGTTTTTT CASSLSRAAGELFF
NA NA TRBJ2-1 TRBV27 TGTGCCAGCAGTACATCCCGCAATTCGCATGAGCAGTTCTTC CASSTSRNSHEQFF
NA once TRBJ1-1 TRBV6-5 TGTGCCAGCAGTTATCGGGAGAAAGCTTTCTTT CASSYREKAFF
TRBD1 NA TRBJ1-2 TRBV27 TGTGCCAGCAGCGGACAGGAAAACTATGGCTACACCTTC CASSGQENYGYTF
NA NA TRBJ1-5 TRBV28 TGTGCCAGCAGTCTTATATGGTCCCAGGATCAGCCCCAGCATTTT CASSLIWSQDQPQHF
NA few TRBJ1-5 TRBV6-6 TGTGCCAGCAGTTACCCCTCTGGGAATCAGCCCCAGCATTTT CASSYPSGNQPQHF
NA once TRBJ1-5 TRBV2 TGTGCCAGCAGCGCGACACCGACAGGATACAGTCAGCCCCAGCATTTT CASSATPTGYSQPQHF
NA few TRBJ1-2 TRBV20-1 TGCAGTGCTAGGTCCGAGTATGGCTACACCTTC CSARSEYGYTF
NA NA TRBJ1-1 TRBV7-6 TGTGCCAGCAGTACTACACTGAACACTGAAGCTTTCTTT CASSTTLNTEAFF
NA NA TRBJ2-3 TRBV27 TGTGCCAGCAGCCGAACCAGGAACTTAAACACAGATACGCAGTATTTT CASSRTRNLNTDTQYF
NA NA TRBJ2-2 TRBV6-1 TGTGCCAGCAGTGAAGCCTTAGCGACAGTCACCGGGGAGCTGTTTTTT CASSEALATVTGELFF
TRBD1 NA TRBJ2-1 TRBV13 TGTGCCAGCAGCGCGGGACAGGGTACGCAGTTCTTC CASSAGQGTQFF
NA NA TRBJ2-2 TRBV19 TGTGCCAGTAGTCGGACGGGGAACACCGGGGAGCTGTTTTTT CASSRTGNTGELFF
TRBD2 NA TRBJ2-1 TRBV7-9 TGTGCCAGCAGCGCACTAGCGGGAGGCGATGAGCAGTTCTTC CASSALAGGDEQFF